The 13 T cell receptor beta chains below come from one sample, sequenced in a study of CD8+ T cells in alopecia areata. Treatment in this sample: oral pan-JAK inhibitor, 5-10 mg twice daily. The sequencing template was cDNA reverse transcribed from extracted RNA. Sequencing was performed with immunoSEQ multiplex PCR; in TCRdb, only in-frame clones are kept and a portion is missing. The sample has 200,000 to 250,000 clones; 64% are singletons. The starting material was CD4+ T cells sorted from blood, obtained at week 4, from a patient treated with tofacitinib. The receptors were gathered from a human donor with alopecia areata.

V and J are TRBV19 and TRBJ2-2; tentatively, D is TRBD2 (6 bases). The germline V and J ends were trimmed by 7 bases and 7 bases, with 10 bases remaining between them. The length of the CDR3 is 12 residues. Germline CDR1 reads LNHDA; CDR2 reads SQIVND (reference sequence). CDR3 amino acids: CASNVEGGELFF. The CDR3 DNA reads TGTGCCAGTAACGTGGAGGGCGGGGAGCTGTTTTTT.

The chain recombines TRBV10-3 with TRBJ2-5, with 12 bases that match TRBD2. Trimming took 3 bases from V and 0 from J; bases not matched to a gene: 5. Germline V CDR1 and CDR2: ENHRY, SYGVKD. There are 17 residues in the CDR3. The DNA of the CDR3 is TGTGCCATCAGTGAAGGACTAGCGGGGTCCTACCAAGAGACCCAGTACTTC. It encodes CAISEGLAGSYQETQYF.

V gene TRBV5-1 combines with J gene TRBJ2-6; D gene uncertain. Germline V gene data show CDR1 as SGHRS and CDR2 as YFSETQ. The CDR3 covers 14 residues. Deletions cut 1 base from V and 2 bases from J, with 4 bases between. The DNA for the CDR3 is TGCGCCAGCAGCTTGAACACTGGGGCCAACGTCCTGACTTTC. Its translation: CASSLNTGANVLTF.

Comment on this clone: A junction end diverges from the germline sequence, so it may reflect a read error. The chain combines TRBV6-5 with TRBJ1-1; D gene uncertain. Germline V gene data show CDR1 as MNHEY and CDR2 as SVGAGI. The CDR3 extends over 15 amino acids. CDR3 residues: CASSSPRHERTEAFF. As DNA, the CDR3 is TGTGCCAGCAGTTCTCCCAGGCACGAGAGAACTGAAGCCTTCTTT.

Only a few counts were recorded for this clone. The chain recombines TRBV7-9 with TRBJ2-7, with a weak D call TRBD2 (6 bases). This CDR3 contains 13 residues. Germline loops: CDR1 SEHNR, CDR2 FQNEAQ (reference sequence). The V end was cut by 9 bases, the J end by 6 bases, with 18 bases between. The CDR3 DNA is TGTGCCAGTCGGACTAACATTTTCTCCGAGCAGTACTTC. Protein: CASRTNIFSEQYF.

This chain joins TRBV29-1 and TRBJ1-3, with a weak D call TRBD1 (6 bases). The CDR3 runs 15 residues. V lost 8 bases, J lost 2 bases, and 19 bases lay in between. Per germline, CDR1 SQVTM and CDR2 ANQGSEA. The CDR3: CSTDGGSGAGNTIYF. CDR3 coding DNA: TGCAGCACCGATGGGGGCAGTGGAGCTGGAAACACCATATATTTT. Full variable domain (missing parts from reference TRBV29-1 and TRBJ1-3): SAVISQKPSRDICQRGTSLTIQCQVDSQVTMMFWYRQQPGQSLTLIATANQGSEATYESGFVIDKFPISRPNLTFSTLTVSNMSPEDSSIYLCSTDGGSGAGNTIYFGEGSWLTVV.

This clone was observed a handful of times. The chain has TRBV20-1 and TRBJ2-5; D is undetermined. This CDR3 has 11 amino acids. V was shortened by 3 bases and J by 5 bases, with 7 bases between the two germline ends. Germline V CDR1 and CDR2: DFQATT, SNEGSKA (reference sequence). The DNA of the CDR3 is TGCAGTGCTAGGCCTTGGGAGACCCAGTACTTC. Translated, it gives CSARPWETQYF.

The genes are TRBV2 and TRBJ2-3, with TRBD2 matching over 7 bases. This CDR3 region has 17 residues. The J segment lost 1 base and the V segment lost 6 bases, leaving 13 bases of the junction unmatched. CDR1 SNHLY and CDR2 FYNNEI come from the germline V gene. This CDR3 is CASRAASGGRGTDTQYF. In DNA, the CDR3 is TGTGCCAGCAGGGCTGCCTCGGGGGGACGGGGCACAGATACGCAGTATTTT.

This clone was observed a few times. CDR3 bases: TGCAGCGTTGCCGGGGAAGTGGGTCGTGGGGGGGCCAACGTCCTGACTTTC. As protein: CSVAGEVGRGGANVLTF. The chain uses TRBV29-1 and TRBJ2-6, with TRBD2 as a possible D gene (5 bases). Trimming pared 4 bases from V and 4 bases from J, leaving 20 bases between. Germline CDR1 is SQVTM and CDR2 is ANQGSEA. This CDR3 has 17 residues.

The chain links TRBV5-1 to TRBJ1-5, with unresolved D. The CDR3 consists of 15 residues. V lost 1 base and J 0 bases, leaving 8 bases between the germline ends. Germline assignment: CDR1 SGHRS and CDR2 YFSETQ. The CDR3 is CASSLIGSSNQPQHF. CDR3 bases: TGCGCCAGCAGCTTGATTGGGAGTAGCAATCAGCCCCAGCATTTT.

In this sample, this clone turned up many times. This rearrangement joins TRBV7-2 to TRBJ1-2; no clear D gene. Germline V gene sequence: CDR1 SGHTA, CDR2 FQGNSA. The CDR3 runs to 11 residues. Trimming left V 5 bases short and J 5 bases short, with 6 bases between. The CDR3 DNA reads TGTGCCAGCAGCCAACGGTATGGCTACACCTTC. This encodes CASSQRYGYTF.

The rearrangement joins TRBV2 to TRBJ2-3; D might be TRBD2 (5 bases). Trimming removed 2 bases at V and 4 bases at J, with 7 bases between. CDR1 is SNHLY and CDR2 is FYNNEI in the germline V gene. The CDR3 consists of 13 residues. The CDR3 coding sequence is TGTGCCAGCAGTGAATCTAGCCCAGATACGCAGTATTTT. Encoded protein: CASSESSPDTQYF.

CDR3 residues: CATRRSGQGLSPLHF. As DNA, the CDR3 is TGCGCCACCCGACGGTCAGGACAGGGCTTATCACCCCTCCACTTT. The chain recombines TRBV5-1 with TRBJ1-6; 8 bases line up with TRBD1. The V and J ends lost 9 bases and 10 bases, in that order; junction bases with no gene match: 15. The CDR3 consists of 15 residues. Per germline, CDR1 SGHRS and CDR2 YFSETQ.